Described below is a single T cell receptor beta chain sequence and its context. Antigen: not known. These data come from a study of glioma-infiltrating T cells after dendritic cell vaccination. General observations from the study: Patients with more pretreatment TILs had longer time to progression and survival.

The repertoire was sequenced with immunoSEQ multiplex PCR; TCRdb's copy has only in-frame clones and lacks some. Of 75,000 to 85,000 clones listed, 80% to 90% are singletons. Time point in this sample: after dendritic cell vaccination, including at tumor progression/relapse. Before vaccination, two weeks after the third vaccination, and at progression, PBMC were collected. The sequencing used blood, collected after dendritic cell vaccination. This clonotype originated in a human donor with glioblastoma.

CDR3 sequence (DNA): TGTGCCAGCTCACCACCAAATTCAGGACAGGCTTATGCGCAGTACTTC. Translation: CASSPPNSGQAYAQYF. The chain combines TRBV18 with TRBJ2-7; 7 bases align to TRBD1. The J segment lost 9 bases and the V segment lost 0 bases, leaving 14 bases of the junction unmatched. CDR3 length: 16 residues. Germline CDR1 and CDR2: KGHSH and LQKENI.